This section outlines one TCR beta chain sequence together with its context. Its antigen specificity is not known. No qualities accompany the bases; no much larger clone lies one base away. Looking up the germline V gene yields CDR1 MNHEY and CDR2 SVGAGI. V is pared back by 5 bases and J by 3 bases, with 17 bases lying between the germline termini. The CDR3 has 15 amino acids, counting the end cysteine and phenylalanine. Of the read, only the CDR3 DNA is kept; its 45 bases are in frame from base 1. The CDR3 regions of human TCRbeta chains were subjected to immunosequencing. As for how the authors treated the data: TCRs in the repertoires were compared against a reference library of SARS-CoV-2-specific TCRs that had been generated with the MIRA antigen-specificity platform. Breadth was defined as the fraction of unique TCRs that were SARS-CoV-2-associated. Depth was defined as the fraction of total T cells that were SARS-CoV-2-associated. Using the MIRA data, each spike-specific TCR was mapped to the spike region that the TCR reacts to and placed in a CD4 or CD8 class. Log10-transformed breadth and depth values were compared by one-way ANOVA with Sidak's multiple comparisons tests. The immuneACCESS repertoire file appears here via TCRdb, limited to in-frame rearrangements. These files lack a portion of the clones; in checked studies, under half of the deficit traces to unresolved V genes, and the cause of the others is not known. D and trimming were read from the DNA, whereas the V and J calls and clone size are those reported in that table. The sample table shows roughly 150,000 clones, and 88% are seen once. The ten largest clones add up to about 3.4% of the sample.

What this sample's time point label stands for: baseline before first vaccination. The treatment or condition tag for this specimen amounts to: meningococcal conjugate vaccine given as trial control. Vaccinee samples came from UK trials COV001 and COV002, including a single-blind randomized controlled phase 2/3 trial of AZD1222 (ChAdOx1 nCoV-19) in healthy adults. For TCRbeta chain sequencing, PBMC samples were collected from trial participants at day 0 and at day 28 after the second dose. The data were obtained in a study of T cell responses to AZD1222 COVID-19 vaccine (dated by TCRdb to the early 2020s). With respect to the entire study: A total of 233 trial participants underwent TCR sequencing, of whom 200 to 220 received two doses of AZD1222 and about 25 received two doses of the MenACWY control vaccine. Trial participants were enrolled by age into subgroups of 18-55, 56-69 and 70-plus years, and around 140, 26 and 57 TCR-sequenced participants, respectively, were included in these subgroups. Paper-wide results and their limitations: Nearly half of unique spike-specific TCRs reportedly recognized epitopes outside regions mutated in the B.1.351 and B.1.1.7 variants. The vaccine-associated CD4 TCRs covered the entire spike protein, and the dominant responses fell in regions 160-218 and 743-854. After two AZD1222 doses, spike-specific TCR breadth and depth were significantly higher than at day 0 and than in MenACWY recipients. In the small 56-69-year group, the increase in depth fell short of significance, most likely because of low power. Because no samples from the day 14 peak response were available, repertoires could be characterized only after the peak T cell response. Conclusions about previously exposed vaccinees are limited, since just six AZD1222 recipients were seropositive for SARS-CoV-2 at baseline. Participants were mostly white British, with more females than males. The authors suggested clonal diversity may have been underestimated.

This sequence uses TRBV6-5 and TRBJ2-7; the D gene lacks a confident call. The source was peripheral blood, collected on day 0 of MenACWY control vaccination. The clonotype comes from an adult in good health. The DNA sequence is given as TGTGCCAGCAGTCCTAGGGTAGGGTCGGTCTACGAGCAGTACTTC. It is translated as CASSPRVGSVYEQYF.